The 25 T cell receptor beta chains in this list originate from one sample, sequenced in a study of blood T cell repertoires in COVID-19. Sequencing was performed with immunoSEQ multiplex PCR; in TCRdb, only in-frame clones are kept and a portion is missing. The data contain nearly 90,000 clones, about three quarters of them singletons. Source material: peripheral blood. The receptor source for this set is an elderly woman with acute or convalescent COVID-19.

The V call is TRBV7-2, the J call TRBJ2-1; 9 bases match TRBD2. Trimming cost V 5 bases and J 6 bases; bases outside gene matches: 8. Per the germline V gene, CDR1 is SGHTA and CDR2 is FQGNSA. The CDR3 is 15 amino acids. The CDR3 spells CASSASSGVGNEQFF. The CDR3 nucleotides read TGTGCCAGCAGCGCTTCTAGCGGGGTGGGCAATGAGCAGTTCTTC. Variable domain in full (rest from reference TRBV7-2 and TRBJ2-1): GAGVSQSPSNKVTEKGKDVELRCDPISGHTALYWYRQSLGQGLEFLIYFQGNSAPDKSGLPSDRFSAERTGGSVSTLTIQRTQQEDSAVYLCASSASSGVGNEQFFGPGTRLTVL.

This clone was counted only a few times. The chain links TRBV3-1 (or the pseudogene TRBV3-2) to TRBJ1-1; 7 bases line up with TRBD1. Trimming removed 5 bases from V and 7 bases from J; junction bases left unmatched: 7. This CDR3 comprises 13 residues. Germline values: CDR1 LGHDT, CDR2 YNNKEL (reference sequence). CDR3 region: CASSYRGLVEAFF. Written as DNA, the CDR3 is TGTGCCAGCAGCTACAGGGGTTTGGTTGAAGCTTTCTTT.

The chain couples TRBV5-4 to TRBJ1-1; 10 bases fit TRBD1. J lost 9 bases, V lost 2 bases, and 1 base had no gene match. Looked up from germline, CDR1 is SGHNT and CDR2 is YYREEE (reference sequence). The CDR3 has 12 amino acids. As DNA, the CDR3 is TGTGCCAGCAGCTTAGACAGGGGGCAAGCTTTCTTT. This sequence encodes CASSLDRGQAFF.

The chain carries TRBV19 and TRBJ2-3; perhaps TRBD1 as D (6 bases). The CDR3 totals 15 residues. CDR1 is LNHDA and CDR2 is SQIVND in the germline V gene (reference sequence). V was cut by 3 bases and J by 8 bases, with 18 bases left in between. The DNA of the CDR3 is TGTGCCAGTAGTATGCAAACTGGCGAACAGGGTACGCAGTATTTT. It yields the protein CASSMQTGEQGTQYF. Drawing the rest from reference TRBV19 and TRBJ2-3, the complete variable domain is DGGITQSPKYLFRKEGQNVTLSCEQNLNHDAMYWYRQDPGQGLRLIYYSQIVNDFQKGDIAEGYSVSREKKESFPLTVTSAQKNPTAFYLCASSMQTGEQGTQYFGPGTRLTVL.

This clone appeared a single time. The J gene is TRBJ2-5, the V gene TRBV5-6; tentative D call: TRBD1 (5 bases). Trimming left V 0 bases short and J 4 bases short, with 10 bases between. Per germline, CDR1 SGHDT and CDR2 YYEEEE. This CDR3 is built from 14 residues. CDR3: CASSLVDQGETQYF. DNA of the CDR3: TGTGCCAGCAGCTTGGTGGACCAGGGAGAGACCCAGTACTTC.

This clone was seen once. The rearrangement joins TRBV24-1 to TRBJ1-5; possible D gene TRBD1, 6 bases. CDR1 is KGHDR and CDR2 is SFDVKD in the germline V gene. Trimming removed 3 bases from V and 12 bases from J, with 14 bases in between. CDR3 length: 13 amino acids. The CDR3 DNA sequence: TGTGCCACCAGTGATCGGGGGGGGCCACTCCAGCATTTT. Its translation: CATSDRGGPLQHF.

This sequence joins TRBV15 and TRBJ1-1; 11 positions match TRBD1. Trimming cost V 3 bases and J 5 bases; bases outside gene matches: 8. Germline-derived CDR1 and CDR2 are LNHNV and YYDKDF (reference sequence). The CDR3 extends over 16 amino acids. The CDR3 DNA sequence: TGTGCCACCAGCAGTAACTACCGGGACAGGGGGACTGAAGCTTTCTTT. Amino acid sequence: CATSSNYRDRGTEAFF.

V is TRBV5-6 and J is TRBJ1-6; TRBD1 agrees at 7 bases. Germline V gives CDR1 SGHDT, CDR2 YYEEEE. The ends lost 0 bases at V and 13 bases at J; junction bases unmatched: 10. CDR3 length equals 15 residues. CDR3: CASSLGDSQLSPLHF. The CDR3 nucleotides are TGTGCCAGCAGCTTGGGGGACAGCCAGTTGTCGCCCCTCCACTTT.

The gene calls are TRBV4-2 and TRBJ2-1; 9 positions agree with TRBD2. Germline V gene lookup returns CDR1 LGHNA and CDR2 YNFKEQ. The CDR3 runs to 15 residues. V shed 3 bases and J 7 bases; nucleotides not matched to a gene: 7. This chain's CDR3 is CASSQFPSGVNEQFF. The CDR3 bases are TGTGCCAGCAGCCAGTTCCCTAGCGGGGTTAATGAGCAGTTCTTC.

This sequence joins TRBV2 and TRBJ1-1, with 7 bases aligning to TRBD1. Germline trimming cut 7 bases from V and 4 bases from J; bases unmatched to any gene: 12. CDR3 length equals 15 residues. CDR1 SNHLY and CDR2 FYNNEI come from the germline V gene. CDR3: CASIQAPAGGTEAFF. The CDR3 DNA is TGTGCCAGCATCCAAGCCCCCGCAGGGGGCACTGAAGCTTTCTTT.

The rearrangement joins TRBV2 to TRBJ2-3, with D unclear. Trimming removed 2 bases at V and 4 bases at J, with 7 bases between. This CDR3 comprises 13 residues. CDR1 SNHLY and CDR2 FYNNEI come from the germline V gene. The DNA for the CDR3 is TGTGCCAGCAGTGAATCTCTCCCAGATACGCAGTATTTT. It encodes CASSESLPDTQYF.

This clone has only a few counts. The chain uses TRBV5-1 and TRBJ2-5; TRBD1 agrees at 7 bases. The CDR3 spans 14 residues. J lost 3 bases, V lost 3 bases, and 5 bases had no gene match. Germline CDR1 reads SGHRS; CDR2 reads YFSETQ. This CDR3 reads CASSSGQVKETQYF. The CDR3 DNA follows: TGCGCCAGCAGCTCCGGACAGGTTAAAGAGACCCAGTACTTC.

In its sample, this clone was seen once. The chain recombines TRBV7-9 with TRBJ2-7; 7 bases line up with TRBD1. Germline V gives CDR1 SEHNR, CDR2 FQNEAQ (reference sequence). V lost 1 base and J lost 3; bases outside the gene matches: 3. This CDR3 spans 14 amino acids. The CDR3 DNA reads TGTGCCAGCAGCTTAGTGGGACAGAACTACGAGCAGTACTTC. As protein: CASSLVGQNYEQYF.

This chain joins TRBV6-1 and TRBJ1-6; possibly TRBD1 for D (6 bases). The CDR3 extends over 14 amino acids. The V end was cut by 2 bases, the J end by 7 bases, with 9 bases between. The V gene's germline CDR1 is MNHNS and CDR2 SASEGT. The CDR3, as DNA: TGTGCCAGCAGTGAACAGGGGTCCAATTCACCCCTCCACTTT. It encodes CASSEQGSNSPLHF.

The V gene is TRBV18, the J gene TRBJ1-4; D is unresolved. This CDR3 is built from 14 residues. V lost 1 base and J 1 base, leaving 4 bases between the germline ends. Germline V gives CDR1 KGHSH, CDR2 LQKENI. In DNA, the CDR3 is TGTGCCAGCTCACCACAGAGAACTAATGAAAAACTGTTTTTT. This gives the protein CASSPQRTNEKLFF.

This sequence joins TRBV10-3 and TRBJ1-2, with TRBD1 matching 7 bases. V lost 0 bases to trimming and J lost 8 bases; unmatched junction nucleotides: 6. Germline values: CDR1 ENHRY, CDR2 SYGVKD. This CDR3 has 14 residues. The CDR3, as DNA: TGTGCCATCAGTGAGTCGACAGGGATTGGAGGCTACACCTTC. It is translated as CAISESTGIGGYTF.

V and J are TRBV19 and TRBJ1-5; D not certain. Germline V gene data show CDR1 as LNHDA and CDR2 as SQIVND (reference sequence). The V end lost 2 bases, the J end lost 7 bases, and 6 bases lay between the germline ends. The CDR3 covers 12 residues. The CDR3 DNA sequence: TGTGCCAGTAGTATAAAACTCCAGCCCCAGCATTTT. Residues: CASSIKLQPQHF.

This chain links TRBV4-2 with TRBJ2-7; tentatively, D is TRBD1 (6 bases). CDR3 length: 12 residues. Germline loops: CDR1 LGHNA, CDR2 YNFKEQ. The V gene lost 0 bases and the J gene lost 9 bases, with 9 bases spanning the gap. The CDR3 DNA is TGTGCCAGCAGCCAAGAACGAGGGGGGCAGTACTTC. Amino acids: CASSQERGGQYF.

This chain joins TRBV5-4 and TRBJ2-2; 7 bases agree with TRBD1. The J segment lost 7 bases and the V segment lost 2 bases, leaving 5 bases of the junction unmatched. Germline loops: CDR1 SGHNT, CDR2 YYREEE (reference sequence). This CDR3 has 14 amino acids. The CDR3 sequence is CASSLQGSFGELFF. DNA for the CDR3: TGTGCCAGCAGCTTACAGGGGTCCTTCGGGGAGCTGTTTTTT. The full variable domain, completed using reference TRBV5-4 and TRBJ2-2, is ETGVTQSPTHLIKTRGQQVTLRCSSQSGHNTVSWYQQALGQGPQFIFQYYREEENGRGNFPPRFSGLQFPNYSSELNVNALELDDSALYLCASSLQGSFGELFFGEGSRLTVL.

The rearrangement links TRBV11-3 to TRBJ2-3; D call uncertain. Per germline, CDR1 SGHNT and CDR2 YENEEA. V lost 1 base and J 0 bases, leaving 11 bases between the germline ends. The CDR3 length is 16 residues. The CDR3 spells CASSLGVQASTDTQYF. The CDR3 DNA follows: TGTGCCAGCAGCTTAGGGGTCCAGGCGAGCACAGATACGCAGTATTTT.

The CDR3 sequence: CATAGVMNTEAFF. The CDR3 nucleotides are TGTGCCACCGCGGGGGTTATGAACACTGAAGCTTTCTTT. J is TRBJ1-1 and V is TRBV18; weak D call: TRBD1 (5 bases). V lost 10 bases, J lost 0 bases, and 12 bases lay in between. Per germline, CDR1 KGHSH and CDR2 LQKENI. The CDR3 covers 13 residues.

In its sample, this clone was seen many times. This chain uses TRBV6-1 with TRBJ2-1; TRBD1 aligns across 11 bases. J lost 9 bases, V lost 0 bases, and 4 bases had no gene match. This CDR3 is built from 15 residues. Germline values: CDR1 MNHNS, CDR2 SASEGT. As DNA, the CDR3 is TGTGCCAGCAGTGAAGCGGGGACAGGGGGGAGTGAGCAGTTCTTC. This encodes CASSEAGTGGSEQFF.

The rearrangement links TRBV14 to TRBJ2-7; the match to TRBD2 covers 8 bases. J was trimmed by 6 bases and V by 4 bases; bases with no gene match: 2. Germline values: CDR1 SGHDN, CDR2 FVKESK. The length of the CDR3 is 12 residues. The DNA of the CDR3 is TGTGCCAGCAGCCCCGGGGGGGGCGAGCAGTACTTC. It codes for CASSPGGGEQYF.

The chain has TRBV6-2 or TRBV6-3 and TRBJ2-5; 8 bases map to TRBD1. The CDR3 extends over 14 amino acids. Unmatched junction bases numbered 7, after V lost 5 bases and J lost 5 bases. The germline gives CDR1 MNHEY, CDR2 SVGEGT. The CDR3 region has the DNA TGTGCCAGCAGTATGGACAGGGACCCGGAGACCCAGTACTTC. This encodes CASSMDRDPETQYF.

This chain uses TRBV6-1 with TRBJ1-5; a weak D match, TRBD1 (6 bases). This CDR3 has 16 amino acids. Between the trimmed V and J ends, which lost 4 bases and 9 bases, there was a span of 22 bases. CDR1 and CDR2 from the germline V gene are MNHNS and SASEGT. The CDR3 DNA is TGTGCCAGCAGTGCCCTTTTAGAGGGGGGGTTTTGGCCCCAGCATTTT. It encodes CASSALLEGGFWPQHF.